This TCR beta chain was identified in a study of T cells in Graves' hyperthyroidism and ophthalmopathy. This clonotype was seen only a few times. This CDR3 comprises 15 residues. Trimming cost V 6 bases and J 0 bases, with 12 bases left between them. The V gene's germline CDR1 is SEHNR and CDR2 FQNEAQ (reference sequence). Amplified TCR beta CDR3 regions came from RNA transcripts. When the TCR CDR3 underwent first-round RT-PCR, the HTBI primer set was used. Each CDR3 protein gets one entry after TCRdb re-called the multiplex PCR reads with MiXCR. The sample contains about 330,000 distinct CDR3 sequences, roughly 15% of which appear only once.

This rearrangement joins TRBV7-9 to TRBJ2-1, with D possibly being TRBD2 (5 bases). The source is a woman in her thirties or forties with Graves' ophthalmopathy. Material: blood. The CDR3: CASSSSLYSYNEQFF. In DNA, the CDR3 is TGTGCCAGCAGTTCTAGCCTATACTCCTACAATGAGCAGTTCTTC.